This is a list of T cell receptor beta chains from one sample in a study of cytomegalovirus exposure and HLA in healthy donors. The assay was immunoSEQ multiplex PCR, and TCRdb's table has in-frame clones only and misses some. The sample holds 140,000 to 150,000 clones; around 73% are singletons and the top ten take 1.5% to 2%. Sequences were obtained from PBMCs. The receptors originated from a woman between 18 and 29 years old in good health and CMV-seronegative. CDR3s include the opening cysteine and the closing phenylalanine or tryptophan. The order of the fields is CDR3 protein, J gene, V gene, clone size. The size entry is marked missing in some rows and otherwise reads once, few, many or a size class.

cdr3_aa: CASSVGTGVQPQHF; j_call: TRBJ1-5; v_call: TRBV9; clone_size: -
cdr3_aa: CASSREQGTGNTIYF; j_call: TRBJ1-3; v_call: TRBV7-6; clone_size: -
cdr3_aa: CASSGTVYNEQFF; j_call: TRBJ2-1; v_call: TRBV4-3; clone_size: -
cdr3_aa: CASSLAEAGALGNEQFF; j_call: TRBJ2-1; v_call: TRBV7-6; clone_size: -
cdr3_aa: CAISPLAGVSYNEQFF; j_call: TRBJ2-1; v_call: TRBV10-3; clone_size: -
cdr3_aa: CASRPSLAKNIQYF; j_call: TRBJ2-4; v_call: TRBV11-3; clone_size: few
cdr3_aa: CASSLIGAQPQHF; j_call: TRBJ1-5; v_call: TRBV27; clone_size: few
cdr3_aa: CASSLAGHRTDTQYF; j_call: TRBJ2-3; v_call: TRBV7-2; clone_size: few
cdr3_aa: CASSMGPNGELFF; j_call: TRBJ2-2; v_call: TRBV19; clone_size: -
cdr3_aa: CASSFGQITTEAFF; j_call: TRBJ1-1; v_call: TRBV7-9; clone_size: -
cdr3_aa: CASSLQVSATEAFF; j_call: TRBJ1-1; v_call: TRBV11-2; clone_size: -
cdr3_aa: CASSARPGTSRYNEQFF; j_call: TRBJ2-1; v_call: TRBV7-9; clone_size: -
cdr3_aa: CASSIDSKDSPLHF; j_call: TRBJ1-6; v_call: TRBV5-8; clone_size: -
cdr3_aa: CASTISRGANEKLFF; j_call: TRBJ1-4; v_call: TRBV19; clone_size: -
cdr3_aa: CASRGGQMFYGYTF; j_call: TRBJ1-2; v_call: TRBV9; clone_size: few
cdr3_aa: CASSEPPSETQYF; j_call: TRBJ2-5; v_call: TRBV11-2; clone_size: -
cdr3_aa: CASSVAPSGIGADTQYF; j_call: TRBJ2-3; v_call: TRBV9; clone_size: -
cdr3_aa: CASSLGTGNRQFF; j_call: TRBJ2-1; v_call: TRBV5-6; clone_size: -
cdr3_aa: CASSQEGLAAYNEQFF; j_call: TRBJ2-1; v_call: TRBV4-3; clone_size: -
cdr3_aa: CASSQEIATGNVLNSPLHF; j_call: TRBJ1-6; v_call: TRBV4-1; clone_size: -
cdr3_aa: CASSLGDRGNQPQHF; j_call: TRBJ1-5; v_call: TRBV28; clone_size: -
cdr3_aa: CASSHDSGASSSYEQYF; j_call: TRBJ2-7; v_call: TRBV27; clone_size: -
cdr3_aa: CSSTPGRGSQETQYF; j_call: TRBJ2-5; v_call: TRBV7-9; clone_size: -
cdr3_aa: CASSQVSGALNNSPLHF; j_call: TRBJ1-6; v_call: TRBV14; clone_size: -
cdr3_aa: CASSHKTPPLGEAFF; j_call: TRBJ1-1; v_call: TRBV27; clone_size: -
cdr3_aa: CASRMTAQAGANVLTF; j_call: TRBJ2-6; v_call: TRBV5-6; clone_size: once
cdr3_aa: CASSPLGGATEAFF; j_call: TRBJ1-1; v_call: TRBV5-1; clone_size: -
cdr3_aa: CATERNTEAFF; j_call: TRBJ1-1; v_call: TRBV25-1; clone_size: few
cdr3_aa: CASSHTTGFYEQYF; j_call: TRBJ2-7; v_call: TRBV6-6; clone_size: -
cdr3_aa: CASSRTRGTGGPDRVCTQYF; j_call: TRBJ2-3; v_call: TRBV23-1; clone_size: -